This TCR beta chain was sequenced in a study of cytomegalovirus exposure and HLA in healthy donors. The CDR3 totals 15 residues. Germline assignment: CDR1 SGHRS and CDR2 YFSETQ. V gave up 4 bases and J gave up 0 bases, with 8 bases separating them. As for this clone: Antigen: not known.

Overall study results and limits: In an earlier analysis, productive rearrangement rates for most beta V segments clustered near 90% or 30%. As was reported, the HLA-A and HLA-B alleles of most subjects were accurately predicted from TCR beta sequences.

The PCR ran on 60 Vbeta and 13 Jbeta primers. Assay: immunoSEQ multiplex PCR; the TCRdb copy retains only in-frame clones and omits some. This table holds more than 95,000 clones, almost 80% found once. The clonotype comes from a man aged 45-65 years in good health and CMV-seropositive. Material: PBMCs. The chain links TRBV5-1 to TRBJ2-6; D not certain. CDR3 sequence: CASSREVSGANVLTF. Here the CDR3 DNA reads TGCGCCAGCAGCCGAGAGGTCTCTGGGGCCAACGTCCTGACTTTC.